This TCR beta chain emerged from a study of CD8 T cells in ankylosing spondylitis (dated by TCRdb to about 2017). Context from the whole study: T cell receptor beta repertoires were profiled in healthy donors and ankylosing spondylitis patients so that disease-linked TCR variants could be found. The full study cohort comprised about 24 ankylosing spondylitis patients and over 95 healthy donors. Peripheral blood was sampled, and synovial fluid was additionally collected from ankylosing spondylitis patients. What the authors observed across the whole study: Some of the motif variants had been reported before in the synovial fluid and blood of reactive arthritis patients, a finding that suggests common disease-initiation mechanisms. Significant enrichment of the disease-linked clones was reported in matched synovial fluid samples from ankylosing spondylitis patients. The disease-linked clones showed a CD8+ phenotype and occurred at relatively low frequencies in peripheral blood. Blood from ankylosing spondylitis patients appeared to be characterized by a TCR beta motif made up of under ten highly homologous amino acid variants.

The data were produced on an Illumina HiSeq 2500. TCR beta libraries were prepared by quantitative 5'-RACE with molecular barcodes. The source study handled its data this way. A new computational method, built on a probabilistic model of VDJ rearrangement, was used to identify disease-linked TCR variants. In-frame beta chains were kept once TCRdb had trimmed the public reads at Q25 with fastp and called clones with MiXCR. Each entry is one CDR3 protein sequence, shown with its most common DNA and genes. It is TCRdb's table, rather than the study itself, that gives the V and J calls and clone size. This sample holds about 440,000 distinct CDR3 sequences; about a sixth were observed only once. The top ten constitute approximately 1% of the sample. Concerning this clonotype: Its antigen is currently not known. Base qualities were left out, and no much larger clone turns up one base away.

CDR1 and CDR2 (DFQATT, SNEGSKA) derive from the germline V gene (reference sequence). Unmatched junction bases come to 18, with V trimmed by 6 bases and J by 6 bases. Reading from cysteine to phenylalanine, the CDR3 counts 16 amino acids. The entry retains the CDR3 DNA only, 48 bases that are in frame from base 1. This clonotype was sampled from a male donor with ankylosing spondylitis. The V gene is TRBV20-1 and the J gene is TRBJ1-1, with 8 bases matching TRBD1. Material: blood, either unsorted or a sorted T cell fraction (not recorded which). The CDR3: CSASKTGGGQGSEAFF. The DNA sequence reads TGCAGTGCCAGTAAAACAGGGGGGGGCCAAGGTTCTGAAGCTTTCTTT.